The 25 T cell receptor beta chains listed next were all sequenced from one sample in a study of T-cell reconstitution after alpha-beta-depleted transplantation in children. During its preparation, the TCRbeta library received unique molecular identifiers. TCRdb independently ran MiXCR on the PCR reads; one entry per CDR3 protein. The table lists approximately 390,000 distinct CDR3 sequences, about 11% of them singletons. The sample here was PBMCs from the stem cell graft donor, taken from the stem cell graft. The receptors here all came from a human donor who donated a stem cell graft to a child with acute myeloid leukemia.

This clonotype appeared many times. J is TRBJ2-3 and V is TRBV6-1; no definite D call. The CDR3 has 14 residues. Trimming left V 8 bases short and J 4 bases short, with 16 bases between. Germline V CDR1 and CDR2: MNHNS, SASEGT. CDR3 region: CASQAGINSDTQYF. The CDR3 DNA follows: TGTGCCAGCCAGGCAGGCATAAACTCAGATACGCAGTATTTT.

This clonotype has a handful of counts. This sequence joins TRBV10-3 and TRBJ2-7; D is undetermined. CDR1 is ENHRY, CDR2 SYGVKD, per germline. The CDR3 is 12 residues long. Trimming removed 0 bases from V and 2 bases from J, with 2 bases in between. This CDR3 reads CAISESTYEQYF. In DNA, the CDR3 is TGTGCCATCAGTGAGTCGACCTACGAGCAGTACTTC.

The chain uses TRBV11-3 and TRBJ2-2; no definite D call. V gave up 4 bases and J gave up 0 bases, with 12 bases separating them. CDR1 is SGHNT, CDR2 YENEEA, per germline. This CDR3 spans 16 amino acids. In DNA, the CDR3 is TGTGCCAGCAGCTCAGTACTGAAATCGAACACCGGGGAGCTGTTTTTT. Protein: CASSSVLKSNTGELFF.

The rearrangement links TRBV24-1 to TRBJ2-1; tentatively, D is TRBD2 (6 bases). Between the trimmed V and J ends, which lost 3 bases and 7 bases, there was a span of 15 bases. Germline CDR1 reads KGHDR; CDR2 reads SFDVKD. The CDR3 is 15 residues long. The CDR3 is CATSDPGVTGNEQFF. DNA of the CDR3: TGTGCCACCAGTGATCCGGGGGTCACTGGTAATGAGCAGTTCTTC.

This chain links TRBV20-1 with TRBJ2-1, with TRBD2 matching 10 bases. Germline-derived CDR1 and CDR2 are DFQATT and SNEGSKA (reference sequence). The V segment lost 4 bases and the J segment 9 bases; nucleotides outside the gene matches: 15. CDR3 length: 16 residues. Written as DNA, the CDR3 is TGCAGTGCTAACACAGCGGGGGGGCCGGAGTGGGGTGAGCAGTTCTTC. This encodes CSANTAGGPEWGEQFF.

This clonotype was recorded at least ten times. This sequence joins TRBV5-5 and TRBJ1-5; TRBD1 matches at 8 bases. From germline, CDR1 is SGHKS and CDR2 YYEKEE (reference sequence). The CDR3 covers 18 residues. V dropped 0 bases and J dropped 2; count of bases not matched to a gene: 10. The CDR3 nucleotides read TGTGCCAGCAGCTTGGTTGTTATTTCAGGGGGCGGCAATCAGCCCCAGCATTTT. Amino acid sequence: CASSLVVISGGGNQPQHF.

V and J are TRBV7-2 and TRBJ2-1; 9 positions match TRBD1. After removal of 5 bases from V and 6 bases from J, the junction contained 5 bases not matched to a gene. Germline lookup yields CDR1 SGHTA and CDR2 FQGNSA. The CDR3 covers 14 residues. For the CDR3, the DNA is TGTGCCAGCAGCCACCCGACAGGGGGCAATGAGCAGTTCTTC. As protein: CASSHPTGGNEQFF.

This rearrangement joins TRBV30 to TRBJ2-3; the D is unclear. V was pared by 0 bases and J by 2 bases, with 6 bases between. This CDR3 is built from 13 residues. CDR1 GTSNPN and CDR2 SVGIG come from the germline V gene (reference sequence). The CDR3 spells CAWSVGNTDTQYF. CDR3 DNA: TGTGCCTGGAGTGTCGGCAACACAGATACGCAGTATTTT.

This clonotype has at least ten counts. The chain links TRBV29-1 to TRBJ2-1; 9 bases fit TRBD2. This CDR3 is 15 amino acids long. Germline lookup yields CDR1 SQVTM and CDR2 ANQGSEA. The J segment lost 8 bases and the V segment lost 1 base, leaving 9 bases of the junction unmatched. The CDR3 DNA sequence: TGCAGCGTTGAAGGGGGGACTAGCTACCACGATGAGCAGTTCTTC. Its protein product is CSVEGGTSYHDEQFF.

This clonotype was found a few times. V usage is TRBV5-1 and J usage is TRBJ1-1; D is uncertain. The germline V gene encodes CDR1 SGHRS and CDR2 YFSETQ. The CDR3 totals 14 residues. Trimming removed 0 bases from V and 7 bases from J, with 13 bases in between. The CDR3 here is CASSLDVGLVEAFF. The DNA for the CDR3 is TGCGCCAGCAGCTTGGATGTCGGGCTAGTTGAAGCTTTCTTT.

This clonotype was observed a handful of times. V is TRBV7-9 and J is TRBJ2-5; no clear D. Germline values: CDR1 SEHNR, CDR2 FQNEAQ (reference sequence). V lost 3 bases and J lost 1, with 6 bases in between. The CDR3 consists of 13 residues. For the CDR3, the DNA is TGTGCCAGCAGCTTCTTATCCCAAGAGACCCAGTACTTC. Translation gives CASSFLSQETQYF.

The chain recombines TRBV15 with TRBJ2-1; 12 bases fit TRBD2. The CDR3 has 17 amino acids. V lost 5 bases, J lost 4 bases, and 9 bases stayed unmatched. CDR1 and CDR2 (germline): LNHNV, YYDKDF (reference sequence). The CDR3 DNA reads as TGTGCCACCAGCGGAGGACTAGCGGGACCCGGATACAATGAGCAGTTCTTC. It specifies CATSGGLAGPGYNEQFF.

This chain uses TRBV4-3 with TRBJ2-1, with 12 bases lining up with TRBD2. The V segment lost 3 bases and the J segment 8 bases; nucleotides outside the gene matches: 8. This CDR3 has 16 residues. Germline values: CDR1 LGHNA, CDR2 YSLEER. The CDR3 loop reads CASSQNGLAGFDEQFF. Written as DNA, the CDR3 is TGCGCCAGCAGCCAGAACGGACTAGCGGGATTTGATGAGCAGTTCTTC.

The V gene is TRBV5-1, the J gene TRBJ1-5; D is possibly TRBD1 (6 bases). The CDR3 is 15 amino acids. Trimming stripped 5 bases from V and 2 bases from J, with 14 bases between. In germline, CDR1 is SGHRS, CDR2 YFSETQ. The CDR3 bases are TGCGCCAGCAGACACGGGGGGCGCGGCAATCAGCCCCAGCATTTT. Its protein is CASRHGGRGNQPQHF.

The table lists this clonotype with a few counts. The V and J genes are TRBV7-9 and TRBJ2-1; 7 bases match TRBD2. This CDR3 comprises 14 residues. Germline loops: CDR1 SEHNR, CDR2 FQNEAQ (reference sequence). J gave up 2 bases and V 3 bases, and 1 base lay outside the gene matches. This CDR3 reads CASSFAGAYNEQFF. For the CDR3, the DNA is TGTGCCAGCAGCTTTGCGGGAGCCTACAATGAGCAGTTCTTC.

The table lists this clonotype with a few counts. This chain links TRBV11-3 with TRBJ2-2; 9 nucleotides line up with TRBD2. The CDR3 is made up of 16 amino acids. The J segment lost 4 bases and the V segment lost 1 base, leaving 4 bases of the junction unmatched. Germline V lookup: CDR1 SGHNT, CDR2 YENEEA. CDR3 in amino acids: CASSLAAGGGTGELFF. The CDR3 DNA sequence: TGTGCCAGCAGCTTAGCGGCGGGAGGGGGCACCGGGGAGCTGTTTTTT.

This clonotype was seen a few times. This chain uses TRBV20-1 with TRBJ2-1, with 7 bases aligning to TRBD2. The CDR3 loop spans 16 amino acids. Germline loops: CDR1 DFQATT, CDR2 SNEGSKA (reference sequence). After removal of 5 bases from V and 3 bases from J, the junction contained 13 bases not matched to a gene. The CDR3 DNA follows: TGCAGTGCTTTGACTAGCCCGTCTCAGAACTACAATGAGCAGTTCTTC. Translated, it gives CSALTSPSQNYNEQFF.

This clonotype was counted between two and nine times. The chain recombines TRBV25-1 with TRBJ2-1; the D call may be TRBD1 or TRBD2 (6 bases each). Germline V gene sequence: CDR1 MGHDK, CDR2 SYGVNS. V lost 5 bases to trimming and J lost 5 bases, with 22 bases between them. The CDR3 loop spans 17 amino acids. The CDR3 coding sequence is TGTGCCAGCAGTCAAGGGGACGGGGGCGGACACAACAATGAGCAGTTCTTC. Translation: CASSQGDGGGHNNEQFF.

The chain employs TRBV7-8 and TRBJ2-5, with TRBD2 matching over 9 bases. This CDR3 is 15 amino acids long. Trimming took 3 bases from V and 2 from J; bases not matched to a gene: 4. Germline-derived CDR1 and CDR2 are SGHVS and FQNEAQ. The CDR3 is CASSLASGTQETQYF. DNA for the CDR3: TGTGCCAGCAGCTTGGCTAGCGGGACACAAGAGACCCAGTACTTC. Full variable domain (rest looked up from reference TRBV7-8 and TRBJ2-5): GAGVSQSPRYKVAKRGQDVALRCDPISGHVSLFWYQQALGQGPEFLTYFQNEAQLDKSGLPSDRFFAERPEGSVSTLKIQRTQQEDSAVYLCASSLASGTQETQYFGPGTRLLVL.

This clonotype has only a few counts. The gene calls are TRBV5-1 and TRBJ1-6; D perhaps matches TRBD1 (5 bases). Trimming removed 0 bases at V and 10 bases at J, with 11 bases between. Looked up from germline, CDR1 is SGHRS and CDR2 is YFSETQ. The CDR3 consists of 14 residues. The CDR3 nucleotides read TGCGCCAGCAGCTTGGGGGGCGCAACCTCACCCCTCCACTTT. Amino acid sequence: CASSLGGATSPLHF.

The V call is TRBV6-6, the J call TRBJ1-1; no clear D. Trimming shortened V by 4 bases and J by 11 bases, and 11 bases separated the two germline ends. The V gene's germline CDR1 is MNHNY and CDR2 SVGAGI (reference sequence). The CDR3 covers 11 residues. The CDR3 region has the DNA TGTGCCAGCAGTTTTGGTCCGAGCGCTTTCTTT. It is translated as CASSFGPSAFF.

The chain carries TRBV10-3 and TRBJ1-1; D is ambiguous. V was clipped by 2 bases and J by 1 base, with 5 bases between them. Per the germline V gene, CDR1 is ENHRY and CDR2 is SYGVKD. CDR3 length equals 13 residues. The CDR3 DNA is TGTGCCATCAGTGAGGCGGGGAACACTGAAGCTTTCTTT. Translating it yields CAISEAGNTEAFF.

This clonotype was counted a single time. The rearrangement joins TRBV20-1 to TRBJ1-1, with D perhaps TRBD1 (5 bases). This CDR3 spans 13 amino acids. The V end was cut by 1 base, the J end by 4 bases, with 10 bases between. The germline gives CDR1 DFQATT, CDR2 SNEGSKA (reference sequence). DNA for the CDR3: TGCAGTGCTAGAGGGGGTAGGGGCACTGAAGCTTTCTTT. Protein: CSARGGRGTEAFF.

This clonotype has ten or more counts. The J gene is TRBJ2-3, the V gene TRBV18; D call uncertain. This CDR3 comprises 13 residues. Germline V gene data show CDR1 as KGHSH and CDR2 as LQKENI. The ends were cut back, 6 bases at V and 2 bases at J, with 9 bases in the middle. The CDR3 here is CASSGRNTDTQYF. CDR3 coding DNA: TGTGCCAGCTCCGGCAGAAACACAGATACGCAGTATTTT.

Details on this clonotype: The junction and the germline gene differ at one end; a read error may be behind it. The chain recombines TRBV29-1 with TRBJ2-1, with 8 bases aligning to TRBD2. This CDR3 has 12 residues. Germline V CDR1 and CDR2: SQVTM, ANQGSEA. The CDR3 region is CSGSGRYNERFF. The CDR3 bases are TGCAGCGGGAGCGGGAGATACAATGAGCGGTTCTTC.